This T cell receptor beta chain was sequenced in a study of regulatory T cells in long-lasting Graves disease (dated by TCRdb to the early 2020s). For context, the study as a whole: Newly diagnosed Graves' disease patients had taken antithyroid drugs for less than 3 months. A total of around 35 samples were covered by TCR sequencing, comprising approximately 13 persistent and around 20 newly diagnosed Graves' disease patients. Patients with persistent Graves' disease were compared with patients with newly diagnosed Graves' disease using TCR sequencing and RNA sequencing of peripheral blood. The study took place in China and was registered as a clinical trial.

This clonotype was detected many times. Its binding antigen is unknown. There are no base qualities to consult, and no much larger clone falls within one base. The germline V gene (reference sequence) supplies CDR1 SEHNR and CDR2 FQNEAQ. The CDR3 contains 14 residues, cysteine and phenylalanine counted. Just the 42-base CDR3 DNA is kept, in frame starting at base 1. The junction shows trimming of 1 base on V and 7 bases on J, plus 14 bases between the germline ends. Reading the label with the study, this specimen's time point is: newly diagnosed GD, antithyroid drugs for less than 3 months. For both TCR sequencing and RNA sequencing, RNA was extracted from PBMCs using TRIzol. The diagnosis of Graves' disease followed American Thyroid Association guidelines. The patients came from an endocrinology department in Xi'an, China. Each patient gave approximately 10 milliliters of peripheral blood, collected in an EDTA anticoagulant tube. Ficoll Paque Plus density gradient separation was used to isolate PBMCs, and no further T cell sorting was performed. An Agilent 2100 Bioanalyzer and agarose gel were used to check RNA quality, while a NanoDrop 2000 measured RNA concentration.

Libraries were made using multiplex PCR. For sequencing, an Illumina HiSeq 4000 was employed. CDR3 regions were amplified by Arm-PCR with iRepertoire HTBI primers to construct TCR beta libraries. Before sequencing, the PCR products went through gel purification. From the authors' description of their analysis: Across samples, around 62 TRBV and roughly 15 TRBJ segments were identified and used for gene usage analysis of CDR3 amino acid clonotypes. Filtered high-quality paired reads were merged into contigs using COPE and FqMerger. Contigs were aligned with BLAST to IMGT TRBV, TRBD and TRBJ reference genes, and CDR3 was defined per IMGT. Clonotypes above 0.1% frequency were classified as highly expanded clones. Shannon entropy served as the measure of repertoire diversity, while the Gini coefficient captured V-J evenness. Public clonotypes were defined as clonotypes shared by more than one individual. TCRdb trimmed public reads at Q25 via fastp, called clones via MiXCR and kept in-frame beta chains. Each entry merges the rows of one CDR3 protein and shows their most common DNA and genes. These V and J calls originate from TCRdb's pipeline instead of the authors' own analysis. The sample includes under 250,000 distinct CDR3 sequences, with 20% to 25% observed a single time. The ten largest clones represent approximately 15% of the sample.

Results the study describes overall, beyond this receptor: More public clonotypes were shared among persistent patients (roughly 3,000) than among newly diagnosed patients (more than 950). Only peripheral blood was studied, because thyroid tissue, the primary lesion, was inaccessible. Preferential use of TRBV28, TRBJ1-2 and TRBJ2-5 was observed in persistent disease, whereas TRBV20-1 and TRBJ2-1 were favored in newly diagnosed disease. Sequencing and analysis were restricted to the TCR beta chain. Lower TCR Shannon entropy and fewer highly expanded clones were observed in persistent Graves' disease patients than in newly diagnosed patients, which suggested clonal expansion. The small sample size was acknowledged by the authors as a limitation that may reduce accuracy.

Source: peripheral blood mononuclear cells (PBMCs), taken at new diagnosis, from a patient treated with antithyroid drugs. The clonotype originates from a female donor with Graves disease. The receptor chain draws on TRBV7-9 and TRBJ2-7; the D gene assignment is ambiguous. The base sequence is TGTGCCAGCAGCTTAGAAGGCGGCCTCTCGGAGCAGTACTTC. Its protein reads: CASSLEGGLSEQYF.